This T cell receptor (beta chain) was captured by sequencing in a study of human CD4 T cells and Enterobacteriaceae. Overall study results and limits: Broadly cross-reactive clonotypes: 11 of 19 ranked in the top 5%.

Trimming took 4 bases from V and 0 from J; bases not matched to a gene: 6. The CDR3 is 16 amino acids. Per the germline V gene, CDR1 is MNHNS and CDR2 is SASEGT. The assay was immunoSEQ multiplex PCR, and TCRdb's table has in-frame clones only and misses some. The sample contains 27,000 or so clones, approximately 84% of which appear only once. As concerns this clone: Its antigen is unidentified.

Sorting took every CD4+ cell except CD45RA+CCR7+CD95- naive cells, reaching over 95% purity. CD4 and CD14 magnetic microbeads positively selected total CD4+ T cells and monocytes. CD8+, CD14+, CD16+, CD56+, CD19+ and CD25-bright cells were excluded before sorting. The sample was memory CD4+ T cells from blood. The rearrangement joins TRBV6-1 to TRBJ1-3; 7 nucleotides line up with TRBD1. The receptor's source is a human donor in good health. The CDR3 sequence: CASSGQGSDSGNTIYF. The DNA of the CDR3 is TGTGCCAGCAGTGGACAGGGCTCCGACTCTGGAAACACCATATATTTT.